These T cell receptor beta chains were read from a single sample in a study of shared clonotypes between healthy human individuals. Produced via immunoSEQ multiplex PCR; TCRdb's table is partial and in-frame only. In the table there are 850,000 to 1,200,000 clones, approximately 72% of which are singletons. Sequenced input: memory CD4+ T cells sorted from blood. The origin of the receptors is a man between 18 and 29 years old in good health. CDR3s include the opening cysteine and the closing phenylalanine or tryptophan. The order of the fields is CDR3 protein, V gene, clone size, D gene. The D gene is left open where the match is weak. Rows may omit the clone size; those that give it use once, few, many or a size class.

CASHGGVAYEQYF,TRBV18,NA,TRBD2
CAWSKGTGEYKQYF,TRBV30,NA,TRBD1
CASSGGVQNGDEKLFF,TRBV7-9,NA,NA
CASSATGNSGNTIYF,TRBV9,NA,NA
CASSASFSSYNEQFF,TRBV4-2,NA,NA
CASSEAGRGYEQYF,TRBV6-1,NA,TRBD2
CASSLLTGTYEQYF,TRBV28,NA,NA
CASSLAPGQSYEQYF,TRBV5-1,NA,TRBD1
CASSQDTGGGGNTIYF,TRBV4-3,NA,TRBD1
CASSLENRGTEAFF,TRBV4-3,NA,TRBD1
CASSPAVGQGTDTQYF,TRBV18,NA,NA
CASSPQGNIQYF,TRBV2,NA,NA
CASSQESAFYEQYF,TRBV4-1,few,NA
CASSQGDRVGNTIYF,TRBV7-2,once,TRBD1
CASSPGRDPGHF,TRBV28,NA,NA
CASSLGTGLEPLHF,TRBV7-2,NA,TRBD1
CAIGAAGTQETQYF,TRBV10-3,NA,NA
CASSRSGTSGARELFF,TRBV7-8,NA,TRBD2
CASSHREGDEQFF,TRBV27,NA,NA
CASSRGLDRASTDTQYF,TRBV5-1,NA,TRBD1
CASSLTGAEGYTF,TRBV19,NA,TRBD1
CASSRPGLNTEAFF,TRBV6-6,NA,NA
CASSFSDRDANYGYTF,TRBV5-8,NA,TRBD1